The rows below give T cell receptor beta chains drawn from one sample of a study of cytomegalovirus exposure and HLA in healthy donors. The assay was immunoSEQ multiplex PCR, and TCRdb's table has in-frame clones only and misses some. The repertoire holds under 150,000 clones, with about 73% as singletons. The sequenced sample was PBMCs. These receptors all come from a middle-aged woman in good health and CMV-seronegative. CDR3s include the opening cysteine and the closing phenylalanine or tryptophan. Fields, in order: J gene, clone size, V gene, D gene, CDR3 protein, CDR3 DNA. A D gene is named only where the DNA matches it firmly. Clone size is given for some rows only: seen once, a few or many times, or a class if the clone is expanded.

j_call: TRBJ1-1; clone_size: NA; v_call: TRBV7-6; d_call: NA; cdr3_aa: CASSLGQSGTEAFF; cdr3_nt: TGTGCCAGCAGCTTAGGGCAGAGCGGGACTGAAGCTTTCTTT
j_call: TRBJ1-2; clone_size: NA; v_call: TRBV21-1; d_call: NA; cdr3_aa: CASSSQGTDLCGYTF; cdr3_nt: TGTGCCAGCAGTTCCCAGGGGACCGACCTATGCGGCTACACCTTC
j_call: TRBJ2-3; clone_size: NA; v_call: TRBV28; d_call: TRBD2; cdr3_aa: CASSFLAGGGDTQYF; cdr3_nt: TGTGCCAGCAGTTTCTTAGCGGGAGGTGGGGATACGCAGTATTTT
j_call: TRBJ2-1; clone_size: NA; v_call: TRBV19; d_call: NA; cdr3_aa: CASGLSGNEQFF; cdr3_nt: TGTGCCAGTGGCCTTAGCGGAAATGAGCAGTTCTTC
j_call: TRBJ1-2; clone_size: NA; v_call: TRBV18; d_call: TRBD1; cdr3_aa: CASSQGTAYGYTF; cdr3_nt: TGTGCCAGCTCACAAGGGACAGCCTATGGCTACACCTTC
j_call: TRBJ2-6; clone_size: NA; v_call: TRBV5-1; d_call: TRBD1; cdr3_aa: CASSSSGTGFGANGLTF; cdr3_nt: TGCGCCAGCAGCTCCTCCGGGACAGGGTTCGGGGCCAACGGCCTGACTTTC
j_call: TRBJ1-5; clone_size: NA; v_call: TRBV4-1; d_call: NA; cdr3_aa: CASSPVWGDSNQPQHF; cdr3_nt: TGCGCCAGCAGCCCAGTTTGGGGGGATAGCAATCAGCCCCAGCATTTT
j_call: TRBJ2-2; clone_size: NA; v_call: TRBV27; d_call: NA; cdr3_aa: CASSLFGAQGGELFF; cdr3_nt: TGTGCCAGCAGTTTATTTGGGGCCCAGGGCGGGGAGCTGTTTTTT
j_call: TRBJ2-7; clone_size: NA; v_call: TRBV18; d_call: TRBD1; cdr3_aa: CASSPTGDSREQYF; cdr3_nt: TGTGCCAGCTCACCTACCGGGGACAGTCGCGAGCAGTACTTC
j_call: TRBJ2-7; clone_size: NA; v_call: TRBV28; d_call: TRBD2; cdr3_aa: CASSLGLGLAGYEQYF; cdr3_nt: TGTGCCAGCAGTTTAGGGCTGGGACTAGCGGGCTACGAGCAGTACTTC
j_call: TRBJ1-3; clone_size: NA; v_call: TRBV4-1; d_call: TRBD1; cdr3_aa: CASSTRQGTSGNTIYF; cdr3_nt: TGCGCCAGCAGCACCCGACAGGGAACTTCTGGAAACACCATATATTTT
j_call: TRBJ2-7; clone_size: NA; v_call: TRBV5-1; d_call: TRBD2; cdr3_aa: CASSFYTGGDEQYF; cdr3_nt: TGCGCCAGCAGCTTTTATACGGGAGGGGACGAGCAGTACTTC
j_call: TRBJ1-3; clone_size: few; v_call: TRBV6-6; d_call: NA; cdr3_aa: CASSTNRAPGNTIYF; cdr3_nt: TGTGCCAGCAGTACCAACAGGGCTCCTGGAAACACCATATATTTT
j_call: TRBJ1-1; clone_size: once; v_call: TRBV5-1; d_call: NA; cdr3_aa: CASSLDGSGGAFF; cdr3_nt: TGCGCCAGCAGCTTGGATGGATCGGGTGGAGCTTTCTTT
j_call: TRBJ2-5; clone_size: NA; v_call: TRBV6-1; d_call: TRBD2; cdr3_aa: CASSVGTRGGGETQYF; cdr3_nt: TGTGCCAGCAGTGTCGGGACTAGAGGGGGAGGAGAGACCCAGTACTTC
j_call: TRBJ1-2; clone_size: NA; v_call: TRBV28; d_call: NA; cdr3_aa: CASRLPTNYGYTF; cdr3_nt: TGTGCCAGCAGGCTCCCTACTAACTATGGCTACACCTTC
j_call: TRBJ2-7; clone_size: once; v_call: TRBV5-4; d_call: TRBD2; cdr3_aa: CASSLGGWEGEQYF; cdr3_nt: TGTGCCAGCAGCTTGGGGGGGTGGGAGGGCGAGCAGTACTTC
j_call: TRBJ2-7; clone_size: NA; v_call: TRBV7-2; d_call: NA; cdr3_aa: CASSRGGTYEQYF; cdr3_nt: TGTGCCAGCAGCCGAGGCGGTACCTACGAGCAGTACTTC
j_call: TRBJ2-5; clone_size: NA; v_call: TRBV4-1; d_call: NA; cdr3_aa: CASSQAVQETQYF; cdr3_nt: TGCGCCAGCAGCCAAGCAGTCCAAGAGACCCAGTACTTC
j_call: TRBJ1-2; clone_size: NA; v_call: TRBV6-5; d_call: NA; cdr3_aa: CASSYPKEENYGYTF; cdr3_nt: TGTGCCAGCAGTTACCCCAAGGAGGAGAACTATGGCTACACCTTC
j_call: TRBJ1-2; clone_size: once; v_call: TRBV10-3; d_call: NA; cdr3_aa: CAISEPGWHNYGYTF; cdr3_nt: TGTGCCATCAGTGAGCCGGGTTGGCATAACTATGGCTACACCTTC
j_call: TRBJ2-1; clone_size: NA; v_call: TRBV5-5; d_call: TRBD2; cdr3_aa: CASSAGQLLGTSGRNEQFF; cdr3_nt: TGTGCCAGCAGCGCGGGACAACTCTTGGGGACTAGCGGGAGGAATGAGCAGTTCTTC
j_call: TRBJ1-1; clone_size: NA; v_call: TRBV28; d_call: TRBD1; cdr3_aa: CASSPAGDRGRAFF; cdr3_nt: TGTGCCAGCAGTCCCGCGGGAGACAGGGGGCGTGCTTTCTTT
j_call: TRBJ1-2; clone_size: once; v_call: TRBV7-9; d_call: NA; cdr3_aa: CASSFAGGPGGYTF; cdr3_nt: TGTGCCAGCAGCTTCGCCGGAGGACCGGGTGGCTACACCTTC
j_call: TRBJ1-3; clone_size: few; v_call: TRBV7-9; d_call: TRBD1; cdr3_aa: CASSYWTGGNTIYF; cdr3_nt: TGTGCCAGCAGCTACTGGACAGGAGGAAACACCATATATTTT
j_call: TRBJ1-2; clone_size: NA; v_call: TRBV5-1; d_call: NA; cdr3_aa: CASSVGGTRGYTF; cdr3_nt: TGCGCCAGCAGCGTGGGCGGTACGCGTGGCTACACCTTC
j_call: TRBJ2-7; clone_size: NA; v_call: TRBV28; d_call: NA; cdr3_aa: CASRQGGTSYEQYF; cdr3_nt: TGTGCCAGCAGACAGGGGGGGACCTCCTACGAGCAGTACTTC
j_call: TRBJ2-1; clone_size: NA; v_call: TRBV2; d_call: TRBD2; cdr3_aa: CASSGRAHEQFF; cdr3_nt: TGTGCCAGCAGCGGGAGGGCACATGAGCAGTTCTTC
j_call: TRBJ2-1; clone_size: NA; v_call: TRBV7-9; d_call: TRBD2; cdr3_aa: CASSLARLAAPEYYNEQFF; cdr3_nt: TGTGCCAGCAGCTTAGCCCGACTAGCGGCACCCGAGTACTACAATGAGCAGTTCTTC